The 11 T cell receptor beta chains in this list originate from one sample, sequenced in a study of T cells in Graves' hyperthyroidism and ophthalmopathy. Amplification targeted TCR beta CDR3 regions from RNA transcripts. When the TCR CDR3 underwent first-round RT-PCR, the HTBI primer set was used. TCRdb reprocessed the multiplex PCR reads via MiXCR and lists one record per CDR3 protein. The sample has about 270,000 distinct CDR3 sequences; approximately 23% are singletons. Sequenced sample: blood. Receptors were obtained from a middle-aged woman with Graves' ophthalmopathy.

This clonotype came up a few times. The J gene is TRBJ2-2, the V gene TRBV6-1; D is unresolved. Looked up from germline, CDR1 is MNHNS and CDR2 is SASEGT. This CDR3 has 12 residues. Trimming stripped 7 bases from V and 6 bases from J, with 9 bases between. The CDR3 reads CASKAIAGELFF. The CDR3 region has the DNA TGTGCCAGCAAGGCCATTGCCGGGGAGCTGTTTTTT.

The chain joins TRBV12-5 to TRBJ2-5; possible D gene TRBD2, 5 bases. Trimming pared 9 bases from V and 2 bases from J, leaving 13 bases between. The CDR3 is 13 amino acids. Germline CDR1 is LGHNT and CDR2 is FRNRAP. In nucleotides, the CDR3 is TGTGCTAGCGGCCGGGGTATACAAGAGACCCAGTACTTC. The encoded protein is CASGRGIQETQYF.

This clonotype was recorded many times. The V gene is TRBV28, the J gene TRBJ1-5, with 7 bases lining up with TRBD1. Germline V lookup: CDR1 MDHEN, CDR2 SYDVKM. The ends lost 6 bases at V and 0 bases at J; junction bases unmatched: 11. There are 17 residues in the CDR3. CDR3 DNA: TGTGCCAGCAGACCGGACAGGCGTTTTTATAGCAATCAGCCCCAGCATTTT. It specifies CASRPDRRFYSNQPQHF.

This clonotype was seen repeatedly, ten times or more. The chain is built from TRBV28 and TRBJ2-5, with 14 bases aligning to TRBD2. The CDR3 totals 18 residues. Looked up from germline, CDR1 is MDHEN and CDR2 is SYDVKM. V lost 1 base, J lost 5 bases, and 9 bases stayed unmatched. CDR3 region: CASSLLTSGRGFGETQYF. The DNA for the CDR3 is TGTGCCAGCAGTTTATTGACTAGCGGGAGGGGGTTCGGGGAGACCCAGTACTTC. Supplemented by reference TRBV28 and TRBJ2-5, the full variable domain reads DVKVTQSSRYLVKRTGEKVFLECVQDMDHENMFWYRQDPGLGLRLIYFSYDVKMKEKGDIPEGYSVSREKKERFSLILESASTNQTSMYLCASSLLTSGRGFGETQYFGPGTRLLVL.

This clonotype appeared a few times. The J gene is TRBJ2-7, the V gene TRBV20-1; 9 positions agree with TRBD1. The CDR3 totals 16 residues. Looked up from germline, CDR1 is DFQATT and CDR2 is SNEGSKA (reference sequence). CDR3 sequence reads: CSTSPGTGSSSYEQYF. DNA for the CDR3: TGCAGCACCTCTCCCGGGACAGGGTCTAGCTCCTACGAGCAGTACTTC.

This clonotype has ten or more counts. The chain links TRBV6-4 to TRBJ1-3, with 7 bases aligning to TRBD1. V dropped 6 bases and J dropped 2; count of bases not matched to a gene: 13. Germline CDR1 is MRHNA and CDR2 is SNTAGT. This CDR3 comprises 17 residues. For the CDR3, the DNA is TGTGCCAGCAGCCCTGGTGGTGAGGGGGCGACTGGAAACACCATATATTTT. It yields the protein CASSPGGEGATGNTIYF.

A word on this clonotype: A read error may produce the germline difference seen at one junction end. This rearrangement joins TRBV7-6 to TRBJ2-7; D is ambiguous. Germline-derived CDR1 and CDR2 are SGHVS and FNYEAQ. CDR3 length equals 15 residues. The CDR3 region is CVSSLVANSLDEQYF. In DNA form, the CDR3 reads TGTGTCAGCAGCTTAGTGGCCAATAGCTTAGACGAGCAGTACTTC.

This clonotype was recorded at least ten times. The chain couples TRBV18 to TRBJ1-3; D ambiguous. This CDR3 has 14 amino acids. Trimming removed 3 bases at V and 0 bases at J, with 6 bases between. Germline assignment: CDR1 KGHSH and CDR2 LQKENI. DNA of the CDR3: TGTGCCAGCTCACCTTCCAGCTCTGGAAACACCATATATTTT. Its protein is CASSPSSSGNTIYF. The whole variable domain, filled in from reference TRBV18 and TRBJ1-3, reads NAGVMQNPRHLVRRRGQEARLRCSPMKGHSHVYWYRQLPEEGLKFMVYLQKENIIDESGMPKERFSAEFPKEGPSILRIQQVVRGDSAAYFCASSPSSSGNTIYFGEGSWLTVV.

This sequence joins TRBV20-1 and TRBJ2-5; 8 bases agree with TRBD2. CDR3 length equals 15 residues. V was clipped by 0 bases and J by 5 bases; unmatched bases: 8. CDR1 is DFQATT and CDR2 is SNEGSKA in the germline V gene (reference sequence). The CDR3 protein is CSARELGLGTETQYF. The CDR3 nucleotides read TGCAGTGCTAGAGAGCTGGGACTAGGGACCGAGACCCAGTACTTC.

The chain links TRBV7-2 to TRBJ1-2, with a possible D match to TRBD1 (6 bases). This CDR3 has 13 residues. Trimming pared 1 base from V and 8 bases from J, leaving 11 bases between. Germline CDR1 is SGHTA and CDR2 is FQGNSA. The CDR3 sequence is CASSLDRVTGYTF. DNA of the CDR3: TGTGCCAGCAGCTTAGACAGGGTAACGGGCTACACCTTC. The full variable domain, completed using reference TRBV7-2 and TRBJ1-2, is GAGVSQSPSNKVTEKGKDVELRCDPISGHTALYWYRQSLGQGLEFLIYFQGNSAPDKSGLPSDRFSAERTGGSVSTLTIQRTQQEDSAVYLCASSLDRVTGYTFGSGTRLTVV.

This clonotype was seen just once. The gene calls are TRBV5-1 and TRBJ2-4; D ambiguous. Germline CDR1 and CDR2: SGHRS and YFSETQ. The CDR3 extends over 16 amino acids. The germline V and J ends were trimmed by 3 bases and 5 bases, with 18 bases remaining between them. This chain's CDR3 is CASSSSGWSLENIQYF. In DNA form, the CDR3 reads TGCGCCAGCAGCTCATCTGGCTGGAGTTTAGAAAACATTCAGTACTTC.